This passage covers 10 T cell receptor beta chains from one sample sequenced in a study of cytomegalovirus exposure and HLA in healthy donors. The PCR contained 60 Vbeta and 13 Jbeta primers. Here immunoSEQ multiplex PCR was the method, and the copy in TCRdb shows in-frame clones only, minus some. The listing records around 150,000 clones. The specimen was PBMCs. Receptors were obtained from a middle-aged man in good health and CMV-seronegative.

The chain combines TRBV7-9 with TRBJ2-6; 10 nucleotides agree with TRBD1. The J segment lost 3 bases and the V segment lost 1 base, leaving 6 bases of the junction unmatched. Germline loops: CDR1 SEHNR, CDR2 FQNEAQ (reference sequence). The CDR3 spans 18 residues. The CDR3 sequence: CASSLGQGALLGANVLTF. In nucleotides, the CDR3 is TGTGCCAGCAGCTTAGGACAGGGGGCGCTTCTTGGGGCCAACGTCCTGACTTTC.

The gene calls are TRBV7-3 and TRBJ1-1, with a possible D match to TRBD1 (5 bases). The CDR3 spans 16 residues. In germline, CDR1 is SGHTA, CDR2 FQGTGA. Between the trimmed V and J ends, which lost 5 bases and 1 base, there was a span of 17 bases. CDR3 sequence reads: CASSPMTRGGNTEAFF. Here the CDR3 DNA reads TGTGCCAGCAGCCCCATGACGCGGGGCGGGAACACTGAAGCTTTCTTT.

Regarding this clone: Other DNA sequences in the same sample also yield this CDR3. This chain connects TRBV9 to TRBJ2-5; TRBD2 agrees at 10 bases. The germline V gene encodes CDR1 SGDLS and CDR2 YYNGEE. This CDR3 has 16 amino acids. V trimming: 1 base; J trimming: 3 bases; junction bases outside the gene matches: 6. CDR3 sequence (DNA): TGTGCCAGCAGCGTAAGGCCTAGCGGGGGCAAAGAGACCCAGTACTTC. Its translation: CASSVRPSGGKETQYF.

V gene TRBV13 combines with J gene TRBJ2-7; 8 nucleotides align to TRBD1. CDR1 PRHDT and CDR2 FYEKMQ come from the germline V gene (reference sequence). The CDR3 sequence is 14 residues long. Trimming removed 2 bases from V and 2 bases from J; junction bases left unmatched: 2. The CDR3 nucleotides are TGTGCCAGCAGCTTAAGGACAGGGACCTACGAGCAGTACTTC. This sequence encodes CASSLRTGTYEQYF.

The V call is TRBV27, the J call TRBJ1-3, with D perhaps matching TRBD1 (6 bases). Looked up from germline, CDR1 is MNHEY and CDR2 is SMNVEV (reference sequence). The CDR3 sequence is 13 residues long. V lost 5 bases and J lost 4, with 9 bases in between. The CDR3 sequence: CASSRTDGNTIYF. The CDR3 DNA follows: TGTGCCAGCAGTCGGACAGACGGAAACACCATATATTTT.

V gene TRBV5-6 combines with J gene TRBJ2-1; TRBD2 matches at 10 bases. Per germline, CDR1 SGHDT and CDR2 YYEEEE. CDR3 size: 14 residues. Trimming removed 0 bases from V and 9 bases from J; junction bases left unmatched: 3. CDR3 sequence (DNA): TGTGCCAGCAGCTTGGCTAGCGGGGGTGGTGAGCAGTTCTTC. Its protein is CASSLASGGGEQFF.

J is TRBJ1-1 and V is TRBV10-1; D ambiguous. Trimming left V 7 bases short and J 3 bases short, with 9 bases between. The CDR3 is made up of 12 amino acids. Germline loops: CDR1 WNHNN, CDR2 SYGVQD (reference sequence). CDR3 nucleotide sequence: TGCGCCAGCATTGCCCCGGACACTGAAGCTTTCTTT. As protein: CASIAPDTEAFF.

The chain carries TRBV19 and TRBJ1-1; a weak D match, TRBD1 (6 bases). This CDR3 comprises 15 residues. Germline-derived CDR1 and CDR2 are LNHDA and SQIVND (reference sequence). Trimming left V 0 bases short and J 6 bases short, with 14 bases between. The CDR3 region is CASSIDRVSGAEAFF. The CDR3 DNA reads as TGTGCCAGTAGTATAGATCGGGTTTCAGGGGCTGAAGCTTTCTTT.

The chain employs TRBV7-2 and TRBJ2-7; no firm D call. V lost 5 bases to trimming and J lost 3 bases, with 8 bases between them. Germline V gives CDR1 SGHTA, CDR2 FQGNSA. The CDR3 loop spans 12 amino acids. CDR3 sequence (DNA): TGTGCCAGCAGCGTAACCTACTACGAGCAGTACTTC. Amino acids: CASSVTYYEQYF.

The chain combines TRBV18 with TRBJ1-1, with D tentatively TRBD1 (5 bases). Germline CDR1 reads KGHSH; CDR2 reads LQKENI. The CDR3 has 16 amino acids. V was pared by 1 base and J by 0 bases, with 12 bases between. CDR3 sequence (DNA): TGTGCCAGCTCACCACTTGGCGGGGGATTGAACACTGAAGCTTTCTTT. It yields the protein CASSPLGGGLNTEAFF.